The present T cell receptor beta chain was sequenced within a study of T cell repertoires in cytomegalovirus infection. The overall study: HLA-B-restricted CMV epitopes that are well studied were used alongside recently identified HLA-C-restricted ones. Signatures in public TCR beta sequences pointed to both CMV infection and matching HLA type.

TCRdb re-derived calls from the reads in MiXCR, one entry per CDR3 protein. The data show hundreds of thousands of distinct CDR3 sequences, with about 39% seen just once and 43% held by the top ten. Trimming took off 5 bases at V and 3 bases at J, with 13 bases between the two ends. This CDR3 spans 14 amino acids. CDR1 is SEHNR, CDR2 FQNEAQ, per germline (reference sequence). Study-wide results and caveats: Cumulated frequencies of public TCR beta families served to identify carriers of CMV plus the relevant HLA.

This clonotype appeared a few times. Its antigen is as yet unknown. Sequences were derived from cultured PBMCs, sampled from culture after CMV antigen stimulation. The clonotype was recovered from a human donor in good health (CMV status not recorded). Some clones in this sample may be carry-over from other donors' samples. This chain uses TRBV7-9 with TRBJ1-2, with D possibly being TRBD1 (5 bases). The CDR3 protein is CASSDLSRDYGYTF. CDR3 DNA sequence: TGTGCCAGCAGCGACCTGAGCAGGGACTATGGCTACACCTTC. Complete variable domain (other parts from reference TRBV7-9 and TRBJ1-2): DTGVSQNPRHKITKRGQNVTFRCDPISEHNRLYWYRQTLGQGPEFLTYFQNEAQLEKSRLLSDRFSAERPKGSFSTLEIQRTEQGDSAMYLCASSDLSRDYGYTFGSGTRLTVV.